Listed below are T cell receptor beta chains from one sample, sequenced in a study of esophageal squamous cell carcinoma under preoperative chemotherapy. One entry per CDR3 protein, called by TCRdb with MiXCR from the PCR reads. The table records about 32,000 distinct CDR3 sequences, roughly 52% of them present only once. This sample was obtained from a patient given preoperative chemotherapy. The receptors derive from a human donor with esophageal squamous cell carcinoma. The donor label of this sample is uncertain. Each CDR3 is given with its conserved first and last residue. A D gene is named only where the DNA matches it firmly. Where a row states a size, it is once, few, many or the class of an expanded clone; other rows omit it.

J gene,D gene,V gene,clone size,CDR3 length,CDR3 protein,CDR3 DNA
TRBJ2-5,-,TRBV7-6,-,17,CASSSGGGSPNPDTQYF,TGTGCCAGCAGCTCGGGTGGCGGCAGCCCCAACCCAGATACGCAGTACTTC
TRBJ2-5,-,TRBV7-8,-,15,CARSLVGRGPDTQYF,TGTGCCAGGAGCTTAGTCGGCCGGGGCCCAGATACCCAGTACTTC
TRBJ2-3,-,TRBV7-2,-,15,CARSLAGRDQDTQYF,TGTGCCAGGAGCCTCGCGGGCCGAGACCAAGATACCCAGTATTTT
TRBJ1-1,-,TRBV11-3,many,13,CASSLGEGAEAFF,TGTGCCAGCAGCTTAGGGGAGGGAGCTGAAGCTTTCTTT
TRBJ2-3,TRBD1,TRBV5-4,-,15,CASSSPGTGLDTQYF,TGTGCCAGCAGCTCGCCCGGGACAGGGTTAGATACGCAGTATTTT
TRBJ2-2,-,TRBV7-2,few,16,CASSLVAQPGTRELFF,TGTGCCAGCAGCTTAGTAGCACAACCAGGGACCCGGGAGCTGTTTTTT
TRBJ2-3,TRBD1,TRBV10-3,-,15,CAIRGDRAATDTQYF,TGTGCCATCAGGGGGGACAGGGCGGCCACAGATACGCAGTATTTT
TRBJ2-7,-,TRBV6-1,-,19,CASSEARVSGRWTKDTQYF,TGTGCCAGCAGTGAAGCGCGCGTCTCGGGGCGGTGGACCAAAGACACGCAGTACTTC
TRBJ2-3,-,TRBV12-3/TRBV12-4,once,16,CASRGQGGGSPETQYF,TGTGCCAGCAGGGGCCAGGGGGGGGGGAGCCCAGAGACCCAGTATTTC
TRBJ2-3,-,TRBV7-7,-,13,CASSLDEADTQYF,TGTGCCAGCAGCTTAGACGAGGCAGATACGCAGTATTTT
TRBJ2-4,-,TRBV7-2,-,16,CASSAGGLGAKNTQYF,TGTGCGAGCAGCGCCGGGGGTCTCGGAGCCAAAAATACGCAGTACTTC
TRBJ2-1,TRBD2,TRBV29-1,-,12,CSVGGGGSEQFF,TGCAGCGTTGGGGGGGGGGGGAGTGAGCAGTTCTTC
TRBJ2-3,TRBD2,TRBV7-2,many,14,CASGRGGRTDTQYF,TGTGCCAGCGGCAGGGGCGGGAGGACAGATACGCAGTATTTT
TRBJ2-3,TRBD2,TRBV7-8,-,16,CASSNLAGGPDNTQYF,TGTGCCAGCAGCAACCTAGCGGGGGGGCCCGATAATACGCAGTACTTT
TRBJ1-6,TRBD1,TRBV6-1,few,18,CASSGPGQANSYNSPLHF,TGTGCCAGCAGTGGCCCAGGACAGGCGAACTCCTATAATTCACCCCTCCACTTT
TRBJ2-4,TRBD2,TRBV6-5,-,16,CASSYTGGGAKNIQYF,TGTGCCAGCAGTTACACGGGCGGGGGGGCCAAAAACATTCAGTATTTC
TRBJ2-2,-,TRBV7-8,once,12,CASSAKAGEQFF,TGTGCCAGCAGCGCGAAAGCTGGGGAGCAGTTTTTT
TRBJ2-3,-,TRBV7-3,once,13,CASSRQAAGEQYF,TGTGCCAGCTCCCGACAGGCTGCCGGGGAGCAGTATTTT
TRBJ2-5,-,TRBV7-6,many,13,CASSDTLQETQYF,TGTGCCAGCAGCGACACCCTCCAAGAGACCCAGTACTTC
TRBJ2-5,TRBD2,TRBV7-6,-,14,CASSAGGVQDTQYF,TGTGCCAGCAGCGCGGGGGGGGTCCAAGATACGCAGTATTTC
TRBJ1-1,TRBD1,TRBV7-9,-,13,CASSYPGGSEAFF,TGTGCCAGCAGCTACCCAGGGGGCAGTGAAGCTTTCTTT
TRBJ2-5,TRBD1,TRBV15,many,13,CATSKQGGETQYF,TGTGCCACCAGCAAACAGGGGGGAGAGACCCAGTACTTC
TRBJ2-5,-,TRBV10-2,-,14,CASSGDSSIETQYF,TGCGCCAGCAGTGGGGACTCTTCCATAGAGACCCAGTACTTC
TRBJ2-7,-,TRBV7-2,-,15,CARVMGRLDTNTQYF,TGTGCCCGCGTCATGGGGCGGCTAGACACAAATACGCAGTACTTC
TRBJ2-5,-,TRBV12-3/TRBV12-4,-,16,CASRTSGRGTKNTQYF,TGTGCCAGCCGCACCTCGGGGCGGGGCACCAAAAATACGCAGTACTTC
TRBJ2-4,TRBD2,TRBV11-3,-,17,CASSFEAGPWAKDTQYF,TGTGCCAGCAGCTTCGAAGCGGGGCCATGGGCCAAAGACACGCAGTACTTC
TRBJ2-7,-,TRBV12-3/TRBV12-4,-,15,CASSHGGLGPDTQYF,TGTGCCAGCAGTCATGGGGGGCTAGGCCCAGATACGCAGTACTTC
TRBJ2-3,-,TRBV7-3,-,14,CASSLALGTEKQYF,TGTGCCAGCAGTCTCGCCTTGGGGACCGAGAAGCAGTATTTT
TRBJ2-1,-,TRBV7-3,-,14,CASSPRGNSNEQFF,TGTGCCAGCAGCCCACGGGGGAACTCAAATGAGCAGTTCTTC
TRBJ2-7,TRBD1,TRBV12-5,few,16,CASGLDLTGGRYEQYF,TGTGCTAGTGGTTTGGACCTTACAGGGGGAAGGTACGAGCAGTACTTC
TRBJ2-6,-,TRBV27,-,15,CASSFLGVGANVLTF,TGTGCCAGCAGTTTTCTGGGGGTTGGGGCCAACGTCCTGACTTTC
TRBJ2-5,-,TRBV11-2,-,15,CASSLGRLTQETQYF,TGTGCCAGCAGCTTAGGTAGACTTACCCAAGAGACCCAGTACTTC
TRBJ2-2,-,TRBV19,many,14,CASIRDLNTGELFF,TGTGCCAGCATCCGGGACTTGAACACCGGGGAGCTGTTTTTT
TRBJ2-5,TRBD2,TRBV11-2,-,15,CASSPTSGPQETQYF,TGTGCCAGCAGCCCGACTAGCGGGCCTCAAGAGACCCAGTACTTC
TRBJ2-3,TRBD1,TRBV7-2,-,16,CASRGRGRGRTDTQYF,TGTGCCAGCAGGGGCCGCGGCAGGGGGCGCACAGATACGCAGTATTTC
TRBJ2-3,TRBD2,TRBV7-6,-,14,CARSGGGDTDTQYF,TGTGCGAGGAGCGGGGGGGGGGACACAGATACCCAGTACTTT
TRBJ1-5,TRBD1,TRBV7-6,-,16,CASSIGTGYSNQPQHF,TGTGCCAGCAGCATTGGGACAGGGTATAGCAATCAGCCCCAGCATTTT
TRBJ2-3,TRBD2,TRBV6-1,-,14,CAGSAGLAHDTQYF,TGTGCGGGCAGCGCGGGACTAGCCCACGATACGCAGTATTTC
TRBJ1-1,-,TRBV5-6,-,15,CASSLEMGALTEAFF,TGTGCCAGCAGCTTGGAAATGGGGGCTCTTACTGAAGCTTTCTTT
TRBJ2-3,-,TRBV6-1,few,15,CASLEQGMGTDTQYF,TGTGCCAGTCTCGAACAGGGTATGGGCACAGATACGCAGTATTTT
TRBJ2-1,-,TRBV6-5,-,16,CASSYSVVTTYNEQFF,TGTGCCAGCAGTTACTCTGTTGTAACCACCTACAATGAGCAGTTCTTC
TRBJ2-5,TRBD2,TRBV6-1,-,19,CASKPRGLAGGPSLETQYF,TGTGCCAGCAAGCCTAGGGGACTAGCGGGAGGGCCCTCGCTAGAGACCCAGTACTTC
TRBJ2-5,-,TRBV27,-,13,CASSGRVKETQYF,TGTGCCAGCAGTGGCAGGGTGAAAGAGACCCAGTACTTC
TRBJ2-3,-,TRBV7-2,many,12,CASSTSTDTQYF,TGTGCCAGCAGCACCAGCACAGATACGCAGTATTTT
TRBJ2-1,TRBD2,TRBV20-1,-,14,CSAANSGEGNEQFF,TGCAGTGCCGCAAACTCGGGGGAGGGCAATGAGCAGTTCTTT
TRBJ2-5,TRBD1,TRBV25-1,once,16,CASSAGTGGIGFTQYF,TGTGCCAGCAGTGCCGGGACAGGGGGGATTGGGTTCACCCAGTACTTC